A single sample gave rise to the 28 T cell receptor beta chains below, sequenced in a study of shared clonotypes between healthy human individuals. Some clones are missing from TCRdb's copy, which holds only in-frame ones; the method was immunoSEQ multiplex PCR. The profile shows roughly 500,000 clones, about 84% of them singletons. The sample consisted of PBMCs. The receptors shown here come from a middle-aged woman in good health. Some clones in this sample may be carry-over from other donors' samples.

This chain connects TRBV11-2 to TRBJ1-3; 7 bases are shared with TRBD1. J gave up 3 bases and V 5 bases, and 7 bases lay outside the gene matches. This CDR3 is 15 amino acids long. Germline CDR1 SGHAT, CDR2 FQNNGV. CDR3 sequence: CASSRTGVYGNTIYF. The CDR3 DNA reads as TGTGCCAGCAGCAGAACAGGGGTTTATGGAAACACCATATATTTT.

As to this clone: A far larger clone is a single base away, which makes a read error likely. This sample includes further DNA sequences coding for the same CDR3. This rearrangement joins TRBV25-1 to TRBJ2-5, with a possible D match to TRBD2 (5 bases). CDR3 length: 13 residues. CDR1 is MGHDK and CDR2 is SYGVNS in the germline V gene. The CDR3 protein is CASSGRGLETQYF. CDR3 DNA: TGCGCCAGCAGTGGGCGCGGGCTTGAGACCCAGTACTTC. Using reference TRBV25-1 and TRBJ2-5 for the parts outside the CDR3, the full variable domain is EADIYQTPRYLVIGTGKKITLECSQTMGHDKMYWYQQDPGMELHLIHYSYGVNSTEKGDLSSESTVSRIRTEHFPLTLESARPSHTSQYLCASSGRGLETQYFGPGTRLLVL.

The chain recombines TRBV29-1 with TRBJ2-7; TRBD2 matches 10 bases. The J segment lost 3 bases and the V segment lost 0 bases, leaving 8 bases of the junction unmatched. CDR1 is SQVTM and CDR2 is ANQGSEA in the germline V gene. CDR3 length: 16 amino acids. The CDR3 here is CSVEDFGAGGNYEQYF. The CDR3 nucleotides read TGCAGCGTTGAAGATTTCGGAGCGGGAGGGAACTACGAGCAGTACTTC.

V and J are TRBV28 and TRBJ1-1, with D unclear. This CDR3 contains 15 residues. The germline gives CDR1 MDHEN, CDR2 SYDVKM. V lost 5 bases to trimming and J lost 9 bases, with 22 bases between them. Here the CDR3 DNA reads TGTGCCAGCAGTGCCGAGGGATCGCGAACTTCGAAAGCTTTCTTT. It is translated as CASSAEGSRTSKAFF.

V usage is TRBV11-2 and J usage is TRBJ2-7; D call uncertain. Between the trimmed V and J ends, which lost 2 bases and 2 bases, there was a span of 13 bases. The CDR3 length is 15 residues. Germline V CDR1 and CDR2: SGHAT, FQNNGV. The chain's CDR3 is CASSLLRRGTYEQYF. The CDR3 nucleotides are TGTGCCAGCAGCTTACTTCGCCGTGGGACCTACGAGCAGTACTTC.

Notes on this clone: The likely explanation is a read error, given a far larger clone one base away. This specimen includes other DNA sequences encoding the same CDR3. CDR3 residues: CASSQEVTGDTEAFF. The CDR3 DNA sequence: TGCGCCAGCAGCCAAGAGGTGACGGGGGACACTGAAGCTTTCTTT. The chain uses TRBV4-1 and TRBJ1-1; TRBD1 might be the D (5 bases). The CDR3 is 15 amino acids. Germline CDR1 reads MGHRA; CDR2 reads YSYEKL. V lost 0 bases and J lost 3, with 11 bases in between.

The V and J genes are TRBV5-1 and TRBJ2-4; no clear D. Germline lookup yields CDR1 SGHRS and CDR2 YFSETQ. The V end was cut by 4 bases, the J end by 2 bases, with 13 bases between. The CDR3 contains 15 residues. CDR3 DNA: TGCGCCAGCAGCCCGGAGTGGGAAACCAAAAACATTCAGTACTTC. Its protein product is CASSPEWETKNIQYF.

Comments on this clone: This likely stems from a read error, as it lies one base from a far larger clone. The chain carries TRBV5-6 and TRBJ1-5, with unresolved D. The J call may be faulty, since TRBJ2-3 better matches the DNA end. The CDR3 totals 13 residues. Germline assignment: CDR1 SGHDT and CDR2 YYEEEE. The CDR3 loop reads CASSLGLHQPQYF. CDR3 bases: TGTGCCAGCAGCTTGGGTCTACATCAGCCCCAGTATTTT.

On this clone itself: With a far larger clone one base away, a read error is the likely cause. The chain links TRBV4-2 to TRBJ2-2; the D is unclear. Germline loops: CDR1 LGHNA, CDR2 YNFKEQ. The CDR3 runs to 15 residues. The CDR3 DNA sequence: TGTGTCAGCAGCCAGGTCAGCGCGAACACCGGGGAGCTGTTTTTT. Translating gives CVSSQVSANTGELFF.

This clone was recorded once. Since a far larger clone is one base different, this is likely a read error. The sample contains more than one DNA sequence encoding this CDR3. CDR3 sequence: CSAPTGGGTEAFF. The CDR3 nucleotides are TGCAGCGCCCCAACCGGGGGTGGTACTGAAGCTTTCTTT. The J gene is TRBJ1-1, the V gene TRBV29-1; D perhaps matches TRBD1 (5 bases). The CDR3 is 13 residues long. Germline CDR1 reads SQVTM; CDR2 reads ANQGSEA. The ends were cut back, 7 bases at V and 5 bases at J, with 17 bases in the middle.

To note about this clone: This likely traces to a read error, being one base from a far larger clone. Other nucleotide sequences from this sample produce the same CDR3. The chain is built from TRBV30 and TRBJ1-2; no definite D call. CDR1 is GTSNPN, CDR2 SVGIG, per germline (reference sequence). The CDR3 consists of 13 residues. In DNA form, the CDR3 reads TGTGCCTGGAGTCTTACCGCAACACTTGGCTACACCTTT. The encoded protein is CAWSLTATLGYTF.

The chain is built from TRBV7-9 and TRBJ1-2, with a weak D call TRBD1 (6 bases). The germline V and J ends were trimmed by 4 bases and 10 bases, with 13 bases remaining between them. The CDR3 sequence is 12 residues long. Germline CDR1 is SEHNR and CDR2 is FQNEAQ (reference sequence). CDR3 DNA: TGTGCCAGCAGCTCCCGGACAGACGTCTACACCTTC. Translating gives CASSSRTDVYTF.

As regards this clone: This likely traces to a read error, being one base from a far larger clone. This chain joins TRBV29-1 and TRBJ2-7; 7 bases match TRBD1. The trim removed 5 bases at V and 9 bases at J, leaving 13 bases unmatched. Per germline, CDR1 SQVTM and CDR2 ANQGSEA. This CDR3 region has 13 residues. CDR3 protein: CSVRGFTGDGQYF. The DNA of the CDR3 is TGCAGCGTTCGGGGATTTACAGGGGACGGGCAGTACTTC.

The chain uses TRBV7-6 and TRBJ2-5; D is perhaps TRBD1 (5 bases). This CDR3 region has 14 residues. Germline V CDR1 and CDR2: SGHVS, FNYEAQ. With 5 bases removed from V and 1 base from J, the gap between germline ends came to 11 bases. Here the CDR3 DNA reads TGTGCCAGCAGCCCGCCAGGGCTCCAAGAGACCCAGTACTTC. Translating gives CASSPPGLQETQYF.

This clone appeared once. Given a far larger clone just one base away, this is likely a sequencing read error. The genes are TRBV28 and TRBJ1-2; a possible D gene is TRBD1 (5 bases). The V and J ends lost 10 bases and 4 bases respectively, with 16 bases between them. The CDR3 runs 13 residues. The germline V gene has CDR1 MDHEN and CDR2 SYDVKM. CDR3 DNA: TGTGCCACCATCATCCGACAGCTCTATGGCTACACCTTC. Protein: CATIIRQLYGYTF.

This clone was seen a few times. A much larger clone lies one base from this, so it may be a read error. J is TRBJ2-4 and V is TRBV19; perhaps D is TRBD1 or TRBD2 (5 bases each). V shed 7 bases and J shed 5 bases, with 18 bases lying between them. There are 15 residues in the CDR3. Germline CDR1 is LNHDA and CDR2 is SQIVND (reference sequence). Here the CDR3 reads CASTRGGRVENIQYF. The CDR3 region has the DNA TGTGCCAGTACTAGAGGAGGCAGGGTGGAAAACATTCAGTACTTC.

Comments on this clone: At one end, the junction sequence differs from germline, possibly due to a read error. The same CDR3 also results from other DNA sequences found in this sample. V is TRBV11-2 and J is TRBJ1-5, with D possibly matching TRBD1 (5 bases). The CDR3 length is 15 residues. Germline CDR1 reads SGHAT; CDR2 reads FQNNGV. The CDR3 reads CASSPMGGRNQPQHF. The CDR3 coding sequence is TGTGCCAGCAGCCCCATGGGGGGACGCAATCAGCCCCAGCATTTC.

The chain recombines TRBV30 with TRBJ1-1; no clear D gene. The CDR3 is 14 residues long. Germline V CDR1 and CDR2: GTSNPN, SVGIG (reference sequence). V shed 4 bases and J shed 4 bases, with 16 bases lying between them. The CDR3 sequence is CAWISSVEGTEAFF. The DNA of the CDR3 is TGTGCCTGGATTTCAAGTGTGGAAGGCACTGAAGCTTTCTTT.

Notes on this clone: It differs at one base from a far larger clone, so likely a read error. Other DNA variants within this sample encode the same CDR3. The chain is built from TRBV29-1 and TRBJ2-4; 7 positions match TRBD1. Germline CDR1 and CDR2: SQVTM and ANQGSEA. V lost 3 bases and J lost 6; bases outside the gene matches: 2. The CDR3 extends over 12 amino acids. CDR3 loop: CSVEGDRNIQYF. The CDR3 bases are TGCAGCGTTGAGGGGGACAGAAACATTCAGTACTTC.

This clone has a handful of counts. V is TRBV9 and J is TRBJ2-1, with 9 bases fitting TRBD2. The CDR3 totals 14 residues. CDR1 SGDLS and CDR2 YYNGEE come from the germline V gene. V was clipped by 5 bases and J by 7 bases; unmatched bases: 7. The CDR3 DNA is TGTGCCAGCAGACCTAGCGGGGCGGAAAATGAGCAGTTCTTC. As protein: CASRPSGAENEQFF.

On this clone: It is likely a read error: a sequence one base away is far more abundant. This CDR3 is also generated by other DNA sequences in the sample. The rearrangement uses TRBV7-9 and TRBJ2-5; D might be TRBD2 (6 bases). The last part of the DNA fits TRBJ2-7 better; the J call may be wrong. Germline V gene lookup returns CDR1 SEHNR and CDR2 FQNEAQ (reference sequence). The CDR3 totals 14 residues. The CDR3 DNA is TGTGCCAGCAGCCATAGCGGTAGTATCAACGAGCAGTACTTC. Amino acids: CASSHSGSINEQYF.

The V call is TRBV18, the J call TRBJ2-1; D is possibly TRBD1 (6 bases). The V end lost 6 bases, the J end lost 9 bases, and 15 bases lay between the germline ends. Looked up from germline, CDR1 is KGHSH and CDR2 is LQKENI. The CDR3 has 13 residues. CDR3 residues: CASSREAGAEQFF. As DNA, the CDR3 is TGTGCCAGCTCCCGCGAGGCAGGGGCTGAGCAGTTCTTC.

The V gene is TRBV5-1, the J gene TRBJ2-3; 11 bases are a match to TRBD2. J was trimmed by 3 bases and V by 3 bases; bases with no gene match: 3. This CDR3 is built from 15 residues. The germline CDR1 and CDR2 sequences are SGHRS and YFSETQ. CDR3 nucleotides: TGCGCCAGCAGCTATAGCGGGAGGGATACAGATACGCAGTATTTT. Residues: CASSYSGRDTDTQYF. The complete variable domain, with remaining parts taken from reference TRBV5-1 and TRBJ2-3, reads KAGVTQTPRYLIKTRGQQVTLSCSPISGHRSVSWYQQTPGQGLQFLFEYFSETQRNKGNFPGRFSGRQFSNSRSEMNVSTLELGDSALYLCASSYSGRDTDTQYFGPGTRLTVL.

V and J are TRBV29-1 and TRBJ2-5; 7 bases line up with TRBD1. Germline CDR1 is SQVTM and CDR2 is ANQGSEA. Trimming removed 0 bases from V and 4 bases from J; junction bases left unmatched: 8. The CDR3 contains 15 residues. CDR3 in DNA: TGCAGCGTTGAAGACCGGATGGCAGGGGGAGAGACCCAGTACTTC. Its protein product is CSVEDRMAGGETQYF.

Written as DNA, the CDR3 is TGTGCCAGCAGTGAAGGACTTTTGACTGAAGCTTTCTTT. Protein: CASSEGLLTEAFF. The V call is TRBV25-1, the J call TRBJ1-1; D not certain. The CDR3 contains 13 residues. V was pared by 2 bases and J by 5 bases, with 9 bases between. Germline loops: CDR1 MGHDK, CDR2 SYGVNS.

Regarding this clone: A far larger clone is off by one base, so a read error is likely. The sample contains more than one DNA sequence encoding this CDR3. This chain connects TRBV5-4 to TRBJ2-5; D may be TRBD2 (5 bases). CDR3 length: 17 amino acids. Per the germline V gene, CDR1 is SGHNT and CDR2 is YYREEE (reference sequence). The V gene lost 7 bases and the J gene lost 2 bases, with 24 bases spanning the gap. DNA of the CDR3: TGTGCCAGCCAACCCTTCCCGAGGGCCCCCCTACAAGAGACCCAGTACTTC. Amino acids: CASQPFPRAPLQETQYF. Supplemented by reference TRBV5-4 and TRBJ2-5, the full variable domain reads ETGVTQSPTHLIKTRGQQVTLRCSSQSGHNTVSWYQQALGQGPQFIFQYYREEENGRGNFPPRFSGLQFPNYSSELNVNALELDDSALYLCASQPFPRAPLQETQYFGPGTRLLVL.

This chain connects TRBV5-8 to TRBJ1-2; D is ambiguous. The CDR3 is 14 amino acids. Per germline, CDR1 SGHTS and CDR2 YDEGEE. Trimming took off 1 base at V and 4 bases at J, with 11 bases between the two ends. As DNA, the CDR3 is TGTGCCAGCAGCTTGAATCAGGTCCGCTATGGCTACACCTTC. It is translated as CASSLNQVRYGYTF.

J is TRBJ1-4 and V is TRBV27; D possibly corresponds to TRBD1 (6 bases). The length of the CDR3 is 15 residues. Looked up from germline, CDR1 is MNHEY and CDR2 is SMNVEV (reference sequence). V gave up 5 bases and J gave up 0 bases, with 10 bases separating them. The CDR3 region has the DNA TGTGCCAGCAGTCGAAGGGGGGCAACTAATGAAAAACTGTTTTTT. This translates into CASSRRGATNEKLFF.